Shown below are 20 T cell receptor beta chains from a single sample sequenced in a study of blood T cell repertoires in COVID-19. Clones were read by immunoSEQ multiplex PCR, and TCRdb kept only the in-frame ones, dropping some. The sample carries around 99,000 clones, 60% to 85% recorded once. Sequencing used peripheral blood. The source is a woman over 75 with active or convalescent COVID-19.

The CDR3 region is CASSQVPLYYEQYF. Here the CDR3 DNA reads TGTGCCAGCAGCCAAGTCCCGTTATACTACGAGCAGTACTTC. This chain links TRBV14 with TRBJ2-7; unclear D gene. V lost 1 base, J lost 3 bases, and 10 bases lay in between. This CDR3 has 14 residues. CDR1 and CDR2 (germline): SGHDN, FVKESK.

V and J are TRBV2 and TRBJ2-2, with TRBD1 matching 10 bases. Germline values: CDR1 SNHLY, CDR2 FYNNEI. After removal of 8 bases from V and 7 bases from J, the junction contained 4 bases not matched to a gene. The CDR3 is 13 residues long. The DNA for the CDR3 is TGTGCCAGCGGGACAGGGGTGTTCGGGGAGCTGTTTTTT. Translated: CASGTGVFGELFF.

The chain carries TRBV29-1 and TRBJ2-3; 8 bases agree with TRBD1. Germline trimming cut 4 bases from V and 4 bases from J; bases unmatched to any gene: 4. Per germline, CDR1 SQVTM and CDR2 ANQGSEA. The length of the CDR3 is 13 residues. CDR3 sequence: CSVAGQGPDTQYF. The CDR3 nucleotides read TGCAGCGTTGCAGGACAGGGCCCAGATACGCAGTATTTT.

This clone was observed a few times. The chain is built from TRBV10-2 and TRBJ1-5, with TRBD1 matching over 9 bases. This CDR3 is built from 17 residues. CDR1 WSHSY and CDR2 SAAADI come from the germline V gene. Trimming removed 3 bases from V and 11 bases from J; junction bases left unmatched: 17. CDR3 protein: CASSDQTTGGPQSAQHF. The CDR3 coding sequence is TGCGCCAGCAGTGACCAGACAACAGGGGGCCCCCAATCAGCCCAGCATTTT.

This clone was observed once. V and J are TRBV12-3 or TRBV12-4 and TRBJ2-1; TRBD2 matches 8 bases. CDR3 length: 13 residues. With V trimmed by 4 bases and J by 8 bases, 4 bases remained unmatched. CDR3: CASSSTSDDEQFF. CDR3 sequence (DNA): TGTGCCAGCAGTTCGACTAGCGACGATGAGCAGTTCTTC.

The V gene is TRBV5-1, the J gene TRBJ2-5, with 11 bases lining up with TRBD2. The J segment lost 4 bases and the V segment lost 3 bases, leaving 2 bases of the junction unmatched. This CDR3 has 14 amino acids. In germline, CDR1 is SGHRS, CDR2 YFSETQ. In DNA form, the CDR3 reads TGCGCCAGCAGCTCGGGACTAGCGGTAGAGACCCAGTACTTC. As protein: CASSSGLAVETQYF.

This clone was detected only once. J is TRBJ1-1 and V is TRBV4-1; D possibly corresponds to TRBD1 (5 bases). Trimming left V 4 bases short and J 0 bases short, with 9 bases between. The CDR3 runs 14 residues. Germline lookup yields CDR1 MGHRA and CDR2 YSYEKL. The CDR3 sequence is CASSLTGMNTEAFF. The CDR3 bases are TGCGCCAGCAGCCTCACAGGTATGAACACTGAAGCTTTCTTT.

The J gene is TRBJ1-3, the V gene TRBV4-1; D gene ambiguous. Trimming pared 0 bases from V and 0 bases from J, leaving 6 bases between. Germline V gene lookup returns CDR1 MGHRA and CDR2 YSYEKL. The CDR3 loop spans 15 amino acids. This CDR3 is CASSQDHSSGNTIYF. The CDR3 nucleotides are TGCGCCAGCAGCCAAGATCATTCCTCTGGAAACACCATATATTTT.

V gene TRBV5-8 combines with J gene TRBJ1-6; D not certain. Germline V lookup: CDR1 SGHTS, CDR2 YDEGEE. Trimming pared 3 bases from V and 4 bases from J, leaving 11 bases between. The CDR3 runs to 15 residues. CDR3 in DNA: TGTGCCAGCAGCTCCCGGGAAATTTATAATTCACCCCTCCACTTT. Its translation: CASSSREIYNSPLHF.

The chain has TRBV11-1 and TRBJ1-2, with no clear D. Germline V gene sequence: CDR1 SGHAT, CDR2 FQDESV (reference sequence). CDR3 length: 13 amino acids. V was cut by 2 bases and J by 2 bases, with 6 bases left in between. CDR3 region: CASSLRGNYGYTF. The CDR3 region has the DNA TGTGCCAGCAGCTTACGCGGGAACTATGGCTACACCTTC.

V gene TRBV15 combines with J gene TRBJ2-3, with 9 bases identical to TRBD2. The CDR3 totals 16 residues. Trimming took 3 bases from V and 4 from J; bases not matched to a gene: 8. Per the germline V gene, CDR1 is LNHNV and CDR2 is YYDKDF (reference sequence). In DNA form, the CDR3 reads TGTGCCACCAGCAGGTATTTAGCGGGGGATGCAGATACGCAGTATTTT. This codes for CATSRYLAGDADTQYF. The entire variable domain, with the rest obtained from reference TRBV15 and TRBJ2-3, is as follows: DAMVIQNPRYQVTQFGKPVTLSCSQTLNHNVMYWYQQKSSQAPKLLFHYYDKDFNNEADTPDNFQSRRPNTSFCFLDIRSPGLGDTAMYLCATSRYLAGDADTQYFGPGTRLTVL.

The chain joins TRBV20-1 to TRBJ2-2; 8 bases are shared with TRBD2. The CDR3 has 16 residues. V trimming: 3 bases; J trimming: 3 bases; junction bases outside the gene matches: 9. Germline V gives CDR1 DFQATT, CDR2 SNEGSKA (reference sequence). CDR3 sequence reads: CSASDTSGSYTGELFF. For the CDR3, the DNA is TGCAGTGCTAGTGATACCAGCGGGAGTTACACCGGGGAGCTGTTTTTT.

In its sample, this clone was seen once. The J gene is TRBJ2-1, the V gene TRBV27; TRBD2 matches 7 bases. V lost 2 bases and J lost 8; bases outside the gene matches: 9. The CDR3 length is 15 residues. CDR1 and CDR2 (germline): MNHEY, SMNVEV (reference sequence). This chain's CDR3 is CASSLLADQADEQFF. The DNA for the CDR3 is TGTGCCAGCAGTTTACTAGCGGATCAGGCCGATGAGCAGTTCTTC.

The chain recombines TRBV29-1 with TRBJ2-1, with 9 nucleotides matching TRBD2. The CDR3 has 15 amino acids. With 6 bases clipped from V and 6 bases from J, the junction kept 12 bases outside the gene matches. Germline CDR1 reads SQVTM; CDR2 reads ANQGSEA. CDR3 amino acids: CSVDYRAGGRNEQFF. The CDR3 nucleotides read TGCAGCGTGGACTATAGGGCGGGAGGGCGCAATGAGCAGTTCTTC.

CDR3 amino acids: CASSPRDRGYEQYF. CDR3 DNA: TGCGCCAGCAGCCCCCGGGACAGGGGTTACGAGCAGTACTTC. The chain is built from TRBV5-1 and TRBJ2-7; 10 bases are shared with TRBD1. This CDR3 is built from 14 residues. Losses at the gene ends were 4 bases for V and 4 bases for J; bases not matched to a gene: 5. Per germline, CDR1 SGHRS and CDR2 YFSETQ.

This clone was seen a few times. The J gene is TRBJ2-7, the V gene TRBV5-8, with D perhaps TRBD2 (7 bases). This CDR3 is built from 16 residues. Trimming removed 4 bases from V and 4 bases from J, with 21 bases in between. The germline V gene encodes CDR1 SGHTS and CDR2 YDEGEE. The DNA for the CDR3 is TGTGCCAGCAGCCCTGGAGGGGGGGCGCTTAGGTACGAGCAGTACTTC. Translated: CASSPGGGALRYEQYF.

This clone was detected only a few times. The J gene is TRBJ1-1, the V gene TRBV19; weak D call: TRBD1 (5 bases). This CDR3 comprises 13 residues. From germline, CDR1 is LNHDA and CDR2 SQIVND (reference sequence). Trimming took off 3 bases at V and 5 bases at J, with 10 bases between the two ends. CDR3 in DNA: TGTGCCAGTAGTATCAGGGTTGGGACTGAAGCTTTCTTT. It specifies CASSIRVGTEAFF.

The chain recombines TRBV23-1 with TRBJ2-1, with 8 bases fitting TRBD2. TRBV23-1 qualifies as an ORF whose function is uncertain. This CDR3 is built from 16 residues. With V trimmed by 6 bases and J by 5 bases, 12 bases remained unmatched. DNA for the CDR3: TGCGCCAGCAGCCCCCCGGTAGCGGGGAACCACAATGAGCAGTTCTTC. Residues: CASSPPVAGNHNEQFF.

This clone came up many times. The chain is built from TRBV30 and TRBJ1-2; D might be TRBD1 (5 bases). With 3 bases removed from V and 8 bases from J, the gap between germline ends came to 10 bases. The CDR3 consists of 11 residues. Germline V CDR1 and CDR2: GTSNPN, SVGIG (reference sequence). The DNA of the CDR3 is TGTGCCTGGAGAGGGGTGGCCGGCTACACCTTC. This codes for CAWRGVAGYTF.

V is TRBV7-6 and J is TRBJ2-1; 8 bases line up with TRBD2. From germline, CDR1 is SGHVS and CDR2 FNYEAQ. The CDR3 contains 17 residues. V gave up 5 bases and J gave up 9 bases; unmatched junction bases: 18. The CDR3 DNA sequence: TGTGCCAGCAGCCCTAGAAGTTCTAGCGGGTGGACGGGTGAGCAGTTCTTC. Amino acid sequence: CASSPRSSSGWTGEQFF.